Each of the 6 T cell receptor beta chains below was sequenced from the same sample in a study of beta chain features in type 1 diabetes. What was sequenced were expressed TCRB transcripts, since all of the isolated RNA had been reverse transcribed. Sequenced by immunoSEQ multiplex PCR; TCRdb stores in-frame clones only, minus some. Among approximately 15,000 clones listed, less than 60% were seen once. The specimen was stem cell memory CD4+ T cells from blood. These receptors were obtained from a woman under 30 in good health.

This rearrangement joins TRBV18 to TRBJ1-2, with D possibly being TRBD1 (6 bases). V dropped 3 bases and J dropped 3 bases, with 11 bases sitting between them. Germline assignment: CDR1 KGHSH and CDR2 LQKENI. This CDR3 has 14 residues. The CDR3 DNA sequence: TGTGCCAGCTCACCCCCGACAGGAGACTATGGCTACACCTTC. This translates into CASSPPTGDYGYTF.

The rearrangement uses TRBV2 and TRBJ2-1; the match to TRBD2 covers 10 bases. CDR3 size: 15 residues. J lost 4 bases, V lost 6 bases, and 6 bases had no gene match. Germline V CDR1 and CDR2: SNHLY, FYNNEI. CDR3 DNA sequence: TGTGCCAGCAGCAGGACTAGCGGAGGGTACAATGAGCAGTTCTTC. Its protein is CASSRTSGGYNEQFF.

CDR3 protein: CAWKWLGGGTEAFF. In DNA form, the CDR3 reads TGTGCCTGGAAATGGCTCGGGGGGGGCACTGAAGCTTTCTTT. The J gene is TRBJ1-1, the V gene TRBV30; D perhaps matches TRBD1 (5 bases). Per germline, CDR1 GTSNPN and CDR2 SVGIG (reference sequence). V lost 4 bases to trimming and J lost 4 bases, with 16 bases between them. The CDR3 totals 14 residues.

This chain joins TRBV6-5 and TRBJ2-5, with D possibly TRBD2 on 7 matching bases. Trimming took off 5 bases at V and 1 base at J, with 11 bases between the two ends. This CDR3 has 14 amino acids. Per the germline V gene, CDR1 is MNHEY and CDR2 is SVGAGI. The CDR3 protein is CASSRGGGQETQYF. The CDR3 coding sequence is TGTGCCAGCAGTAGGGGAGGGGGCCAAGAGACCCAGTACTTC.

The CDR3: CATSRGQSTGELFF. CDR3 nucleotides: TGTGCCACCAGCAGAGGACAGTCCACCGGGGAGCTGTTTTTT. This sequence joins TRBV15 and TRBJ2-2; a weak D match, TRBD1 (5 bases). The germline V gene has CDR1 LNHNV and CDR2 YYDKDF (reference sequence). This CDR3 region has 14 residues. V shed 1 base and J shed 4 bases, with 7 bases lying between them.

V is TRBV7-9 and J is TRBJ2-7; no definite D call. CDR3 size: 16 residues. V was clipped by 3 bases and J by 0 bases, with 15 bases between them. CDR1 is SEHNR, CDR2 FQNEAQ, per germline (reference sequence). CDR3 amino acids: CASSFPPSADSYEQYF. Here the CDR3 DNA reads TGTGCCAGCAGCTTCCCCCCCAGCGCAGACTCCTACGAGCAGTACTTC.